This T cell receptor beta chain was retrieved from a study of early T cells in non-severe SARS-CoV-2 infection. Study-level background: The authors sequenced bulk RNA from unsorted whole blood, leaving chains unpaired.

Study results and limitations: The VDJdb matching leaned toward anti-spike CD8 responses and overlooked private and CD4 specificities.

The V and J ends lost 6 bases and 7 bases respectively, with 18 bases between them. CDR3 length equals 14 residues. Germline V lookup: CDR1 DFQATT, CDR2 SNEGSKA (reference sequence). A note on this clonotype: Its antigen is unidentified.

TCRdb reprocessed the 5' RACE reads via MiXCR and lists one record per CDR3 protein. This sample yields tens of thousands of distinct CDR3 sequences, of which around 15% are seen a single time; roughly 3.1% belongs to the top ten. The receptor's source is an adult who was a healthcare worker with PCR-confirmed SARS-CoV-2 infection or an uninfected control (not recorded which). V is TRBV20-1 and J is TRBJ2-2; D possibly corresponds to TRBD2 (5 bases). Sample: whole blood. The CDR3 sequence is CSARSGVGGGELFF. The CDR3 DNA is TGCAGTGCGAGATCCGGGGTCGGTGGCGGGGAGCTGTTTTTT.